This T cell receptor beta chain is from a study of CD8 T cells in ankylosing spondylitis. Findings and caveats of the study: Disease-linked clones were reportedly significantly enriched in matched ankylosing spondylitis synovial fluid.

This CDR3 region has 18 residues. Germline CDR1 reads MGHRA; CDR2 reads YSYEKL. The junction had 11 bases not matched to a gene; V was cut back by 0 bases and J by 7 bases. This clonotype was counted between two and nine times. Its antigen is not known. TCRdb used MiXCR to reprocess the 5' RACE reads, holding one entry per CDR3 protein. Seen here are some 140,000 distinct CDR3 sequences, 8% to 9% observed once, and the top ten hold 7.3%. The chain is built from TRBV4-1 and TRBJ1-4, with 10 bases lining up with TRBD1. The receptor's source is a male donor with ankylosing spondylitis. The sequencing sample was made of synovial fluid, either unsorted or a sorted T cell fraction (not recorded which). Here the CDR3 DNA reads TGCGCCAGCAGCCAAGAGACAGGGGGCGCAGGAGCCCTTGAAAAACTGTTTTTT. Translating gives CASSQETGGAGALEKLFF.